One TCR beta chain is described in this entry. This sample was taken from a study of CD8 T cells in Susac syndrome. RNA amounts of roughly 0.5 to 1 ug underwent reverse transcription with random hexamers. Each CDR3 protein gets one entry after TCRdb re-called the immunoSEQ multiplex PCR reads with MiXCR. This table holds about 210,000 distinct CDR3 sequences, roughly 94% found once. There are 15 residues in the CDR3. The V and J ends lost 7 bases and 0 bases, in that order; junction bases with no gene match: 8. Specimen: CD4+ T cells from PBMCs. The rearrangement joins TRBV12-3 or TRBV12-4 to TRBJ1-1; 7 nucleotides match TRBD1. This TCR came from a human donor in good health. CDR3 residues: CASTPDRRLNTEAFF. CDR3 nucleotide sequence: TGTGCCAGCACCCCGGACAGGAGGTTGAACACTGAAGCTTTCTTT.